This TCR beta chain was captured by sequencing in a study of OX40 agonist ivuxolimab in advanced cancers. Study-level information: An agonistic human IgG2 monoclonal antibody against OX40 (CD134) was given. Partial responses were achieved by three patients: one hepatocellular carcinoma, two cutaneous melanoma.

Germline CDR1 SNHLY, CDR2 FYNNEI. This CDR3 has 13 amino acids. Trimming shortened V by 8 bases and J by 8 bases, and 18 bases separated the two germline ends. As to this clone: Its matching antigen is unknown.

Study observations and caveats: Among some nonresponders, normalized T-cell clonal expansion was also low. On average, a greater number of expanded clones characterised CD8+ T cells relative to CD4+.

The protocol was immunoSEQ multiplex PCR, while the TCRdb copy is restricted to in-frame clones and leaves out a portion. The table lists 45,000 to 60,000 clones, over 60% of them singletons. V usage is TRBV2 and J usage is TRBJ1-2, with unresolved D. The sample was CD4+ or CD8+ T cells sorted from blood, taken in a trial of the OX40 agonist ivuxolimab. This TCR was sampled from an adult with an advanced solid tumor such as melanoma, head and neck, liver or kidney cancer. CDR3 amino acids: CASGAVGLEGYTF. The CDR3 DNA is TGTGCCAGCGGTGCTGTGGGGTTGGAGGGCTACACCTTC.